These 22 T cell receptor beta chains were all obtained from the same sample, sequenced in a study of blood T cell repertoires in COVID-19. Clones were sequenced by immunoSEQ multiplex PCR, and TCRdb holds only the in-frame ones, with some missing. The sample lists roughly 100,000 clones; 84% were seen once. Sequenced material: peripheral blood. Receptors were obtained from a woman aged 55-70 years with acute or convalescent COVID-19.

This sequence joins TRBV7-9 and TRBJ1-3, with TRBD1 matching over 7 bases. Germline CDR1 SEHNR, CDR2 FQNEAQ (reference sequence). Trimming removed 8 bases from V and 3 bases from J; junction bases left unmatched: 7. This CDR3 has 14 amino acids. CDR3 DNA: TGTGCCAGCGCTGACAGGGCGGTTGGAAACACCATATATTTT. Translation gives CASADRAVGNTIYF. Supplemented by reference TRBV7-9 and TRBJ1-3, the full variable domain reads DTGVSQNPRHKITKRGQNVTFRCDPISEHNRLYWYRQTLGQGPEFLTYFQNEAQLEKSRLLSDRFSAERPKGSFSTLEIQRTEQGDSAMYLCASADRAVGNTIYFGEGSWLTVV.

The chain is built from TRBV28 and TRBJ1-2; 8 bases fit TRBD1. The J segment lost 1 base and the V segment lost 4 bases, leaving 14 bases of the junction unmatched. The CDR3 spans 18 residues. The germline CDR1 and CDR2 sequences are MDHEN and SYDVKM. In nucleotides, the CDR3 is TGTGCCAGCAGTTCCGACTATAGACAGGGGAGGATTAACTATGGCTACACCTTC. Translating gives CASSSDYRQGRINYGYTF.

The V and J genes are TRBV19 and TRBJ1-1, with D unresolved. V was clipped by 4 bases and J by 1 base, with 7 bases between them. This CDR3 contains 13 residues. The germline CDR1 and CDR2 sequences are LNHDA and SQIVND (reference sequence). This CDR3 is CASSRAPNTEAFF. CDR3 coding DNA: TGTGCCAGTAGTAGGGCCCCGAACACTGAAGCTTTCTTT.

This sequence joins TRBV12-3 or TRBV12-4 and TRBJ1-1; 7 bases are a match to TRBD1. The V and J ends lost 6 bases and 8 bases, in that order; junction bases with no gene match: 9. The CDR3 covers 13 residues. The CDR3 spells CASRYDRETEAFF. The CDR3 DNA reads TGTGCCAGCAGGTACGACAGGGAGACGGAAGCTTTCTTT.

V gene TRBV18 combines with J gene TRBJ1-3, with D hard to call. Trimming took 3 bases from V and 5 from J, leaving 14 bases between them. CDR1 and CDR2 (germline): KGHSH, LQKENI. This CDR3 spans 15 amino acids. The CDR3 DNA follows: TGTGCCAGCTCACCTACCAACAGCGGGAGAAACACCATATATTTT. It codes for CASSPTNSGRNTIYF.

The V gene is TRBV19, the J gene TRBJ1-2; D is undetermined. Germline CDR1 and CDR2: LNHDA and SQIVND (reference sequence). CDR3 length equals 13 residues. Between the trimmed V and J ends, which lost 1 base and 7 bases, there was a span of 10 bases. DNA for the CDR3: TGTGCCAGTAGTATAGTAGGCGGGAGTGGCTACACCTTC. It encodes CASSIVGGSGYTF.

The rearrangement joins TRBV7-9 to TRBJ1-2; 7 nucleotides match TRBD1. This CDR3 is 17 amino acids long. Trimming removed 4 bases from V and 1 base from J; junction bases left unmatched: 12. CDR1 is SEHNR, CDR2 FQNEAQ, per germline (reference sequence). The CDR3: CASSSTDGTALNYGYTF. For the CDR3, the DNA is TGTGCCAGCAGCTCCACCGACGGGACAGCTCTTAACTATGGCTACACCTTC.

This clone has only a few counts. The chain couples TRBV6-5 to TRBJ2-7, with 8 bases fitting TRBD2. There are 13 residues in the CDR3. Germline CDR1 is MNHEY and CDR2 is SVGAGI. V shed 2 bases and J 5 bases; nucleotides not matched to a gene: 2. CDR3 sequence reads: CASSYTGGHEQYF. As DNA, the CDR3 is TGTGCCAGCAGTTACACGGGAGGGCACGAGCAGTACTTC.

V usage is TRBV15 and J usage is TRBJ2-7; D is perhaps TRBD2 (5 bases). The CDR3 sequence is 11 residues long. The V end was cut by 1 base, the J end by 7 bases, with 5 bases between. Per germline, CDR1 LNHNV and CDR2 YYDKDF (reference sequence). The CDR3 region is CATSRAGEQYF. The CDR3 DNA reads as TGTGCCACCAGCAGAGCGGGGGAGCAGTACTTC.

The chain uses TRBV18 and TRBJ1-6; the D gene is possibly TRBD1 (6 bases). From germline, CDR1 is KGHSH and CDR2 LQKENI. The CDR3 totals 15 residues. V lost 2 bases and J 5 bases, leaving 10 bases between the germline ends. The CDR3 bases are TGTGCCAGCTCACCAAGGGACACCGATAATTCACCCCTCCACTTT. As protein: CASSPRDTDNSPLHF.

The rearrangement links TRBV18 to TRBJ1-1; a weak D match, TRBD1 (6 bases). The germline V gene encodes CDR1 KGHSH and CDR2 LQKENI. With 2 bases removed from V and 4 bases from J, the gap between germline ends came to 11 bases. This CDR3 comprises 14 residues. CDR3 DNA: TGTGCCAGCTCACCAACCACAGGGAGCACTGAAGCTTTCTTT. It is translated as CASSPTTGSTEAFF.

V and J are TRBV19 and TRBJ2-2; 10 nucleotides match TRBD2. The CDR3 spans 18 residues. With 1 base clipped from V and 7 bases from J, the junction kept 12 bases outside the gene matches. Germline V CDR1 and CDR2: LNHDA, SQIVND (reference sequence). Here the CDR3 DNA reads TGTGCCAGTAGTATAGCTCCTAGCGGGGGACCTGTCTTCGGGGAGCTGTTTTTT. Protein product: CASSIAPSGGPVFGELFF. Full variable domain (missing parts from reference TRBV19 and TRBJ2-2): DGGITQSPKYLFRKEGQNVTLSCEQNLNHDAMYWYRQDPGQGLRLIYYSQIVNDFQKGDIAEGYSVSREKKESFPLTVTSAQKNPTAFYLCASSIAPSGGPVFGELFFGEGSRLTVL.

The gene calls are TRBV3-1 (or the pseudogene TRBV3-2) and TRBJ1-6; 7 positions match TRBD1. This CDR3 spans 16 amino acids. Germline V gives CDR1 LGHDT, CDR2 YNNKEL (reference sequence). Trimming removed 6 bases from V and 7 bases from J; junction bases left unmatched: 12. DNA for the CDR3: TGTGCCAGCAGTCGTTTCTACAGGGGCGGCAATTCACCCCTCCACTTT. Amino acids: CASSRFYRGGNSPLHF.

V usage is TRBV9 and J usage is TRBJ2-7; 8 bases match TRBD1. Germline trimming cut 4 bases from V and 3 bases from J; bases unmatched to any gene: 6. The CDR3 is 14 residues long. CDR1 is SGDLS and CDR2 is YYNGEE in the germline V gene. The chain's CDR3 is CASSPGQGFYEQYF. DNA for the CDR3: TGTGCCAGCAGCCCAGGACAGGGTTTCTACGAGCAGTACTTC.

This chain connects TRBV7-2 to TRBJ1-1; D is unresolved. Germline values: CDR1 SGHTA, CDR2 FQGNSA. This CDR3 is built from 15 residues. Trimming shortened V by 6 bases and J by 3 bases, and 17 bases separated the two germline ends. CDR3 coding DNA: TGTGCCAGCAGACCCAGTTGGGAGGGAGACACTGAAGCTTTCTTT. This codes for CASRPSWEGDTEAFF.

V and J are TRBV3-1 (or the pseudogene TRBV3-2) and TRBJ2-3, with 12 bases matching TRBD1. CDR1 is LGHDT, CDR2 YNNKEL, per germline (reference sequence). After removal of 3 bases from V and 2 bases from J, the junction contained 6 bases not matched to a gene. The CDR3 is 17 residues long. The CDR3 region is CASSHPPGQGATDTQYF. Here the CDR3 DNA reads TGTGCCAGCAGCCATCCCCCGGGACAGGGGGCCACAGATACGCAGTATTTT.

The chain recombines TRBV28 with TRBJ2-3, with 7 positions matching TRBD2. This CDR3 contains 14 residues. With 6 bases clipped from V and 5 bases from J, the junction kept 8 bases outside the gene matches. Germline V gene sequence: CDR1 MDHEN, CDR2 SYDVKM. This CDR3 is CASSWGGRGDTQYF. In DNA form, the CDR3 reads TGTGCCAGCAGCTGGGGAGGGCGAGGAGATACGCAGTATTTT.

The chain combines TRBV19 with TRBJ2-1, with TRBD2 matching over 14 bases. Germline V gene lookup returns CDR1 LNHDA and CDR2 SQIVND (reference sequence). The V gene end was trimmed by 6 bases and the J gene end by 9 bases; junction bases not matched to a gene: 7. The CDR3 is 15 amino acids. The CDR3 loop is CASSWTSGGKAEQFF. For the CDR3, the DNA is TGTGCCAGTAGCTGGACTAGCGGGGGGAAGGCTGAGCAGTTCTTC.

The rearrangement links TRBV7-3 to TRBJ2-1; 7 nucleotides agree with TRBD1. The CDR3 spans 15 residues. The germline CDR1 and CDR2 sequences are SGHTA and FQGTGA. V trimming: 6 bases; J trimming: 2 bases; junction bases outside the gene matches: 7. The CDR3 here is CASRETGTTYNEQFF. CDR3 sequence (DNA): TGTGCCAGCAGGGAGACAGGGACCACCTACAATGAGCAGTTCTTC.

V usage is TRBV2 and J usage is TRBJ1-5; D remains ambiguous. Trimming cost V 6 bases and J 2 bases, with 17 bases left between them. Looked up from germline, CDR1 is SNHLY and CDR2 is FYNNEI. The CDR3 extends over 16 amino acids. The chain's CDR3 is CASRAQLELGNQPQHF. The CDR3, as DNA: TGTGCCAGCAGGGCTCAACTAGAATTGGGCAATCAGCCCCAGCATTTT. The full variable domain, rest sourced from reference TRBV2 and TRBJ1-5, is EPEVTQTPSHQVTQMGQEVILRCVPISNHLYFYWYRQILGQKVEFLVSFYNNEISEKSEIFDDQFSVERPDGSNFTLKIRSTKLEDSAMYFCASRAQLELGNQPQHFGDGTRLSIL.

The chain has TRBV3-1 (or the pseudogene TRBV3-2) and TRBJ1-1; D possibly corresponds to TRBD1 (5 bases). The CDR3 consists of 15 residues. V lost 4 bases to trimming and J lost 5 bases, with 17 bases between them. In germline, CDR1 is LGHDT, CDR2 YNNKEL (reference sequence). CDR3 DNA sequence: TGTGCCAGCAGCCTCGGGGGACCCTGGGGTACTGAAGCTTTCTTT. This gives the protein CASSLGGPWGTEAFF.

This sequence joins TRBV9 and TRBJ2-3; D not resolved. Trimming cost V 0 bases and J 3 bases, with 8 bases left between them. Germline CDR1 SGDLS, CDR2 YYNGEE. This CDR3 region has 14 residues. The CDR3 is CASSVARLTDTQYF. CDR3 in DNA: TGTGCCAGCAGCGTAGCTAGGTTAACAGATACGCAGTATTTT.